One and the same sample provided the 26 T cell receptor beta chains below, sequenced in a study of CD8 T cells in Susac syndrome. Random hexamers were used to reverse transcribe roughly 0.45 to 1 ug of RNA. TCRdb reprocessed the immunoSEQ multiplex PCR reads via MiXCR and lists one record per CDR3 protein. The sample includes more than 100,000 distinct CDR3 sequences, approximately 96% seen only once; the top ten take over 0.12%. Sequencing was carried out using CD4+ T cells from PBMCs. Source of these receptors: a human donor with Susac syndrome.

The V and J genes are TRBV30 and TRBJ1-1; 8 bases fit TRBD1. CDR1 is GTSNPN, CDR2 SVGIG, per germline (reference sequence). V lost 1 base and J lost 7; bases outside the gene matches: 11. CDR3 length: 15 residues. The CDR3 is CAWSESGGEHGEAFF. In DNA, the CDR3 is TGTGCCTGGAGTGAGTCAGGGGGCGAGCATGGTGAAGCTTTCTTT.

The chain employs TRBV20-1 and TRBJ1-1; D ambiguous. This CDR3 has 14 amino acids. The germline gives CDR1 DFQATT, CDR2 SNEGSKA (reference sequence). Trimming removed 4 bases from V and 1 base from J, with 13 bases in between. CDR3 residues: CSATRGRWNTEAFF. As DNA, the CDR3 is TGCAGTGCTACCCGAGGGAGGTGGAACACTGAAGCTTTCTTT.

The chain employs TRBV29-1 and TRBJ2-1; possibly TRBD1 for D (5 bases). This CDR3 has 18 amino acids. V lost 4 bases and J lost 4, with 26 bases in between. Germline loops: CDR1 SQVTM, CDR2 ANQGSEA. The CDR3 sequence is CSVGALGRDIREYNEQFF. The CDR3 nucleotides read TGCAGCGTTGGGGCCCTGGGCAGGGATATTAGGGAATACAATGAGCAGTTCTTC.

The V call is TRBV29-1, the J call TRBJ1-2, with D unresolved. CDR3 length equals 12 residues. V was shortened by 2 bases and J by 2 bases, with 6 bases between the two germline ends. Germline loops: CDR1 SQVTM, CDR2 ANQGSEA. The CDR3 spells CSVETWNYGYTF. The CDR3 DNA follows: TGCAGCGTTGAAACGTGGAACTATGGCTACACCTTC.

The chain links TRBV9 to TRBJ2-7, with D possibly being TRBD2 (5 bases). V was cut by 0 bases and J by 7 bases, with 8 bases left in between. This CDR3 has 12 amino acids. Germline V gene data show CDR1 as SGDLS and CDR2 as YYNGEE. The CDR3 sequence is CASSVDRGEQYF. DNA of the CDR3: TGTGCCAGCAGCGTAGATCGGGGTGAGCAGTACTTC.

The chain links TRBV9 to TRBJ2-7; a possible D gene is TRBD2 (6 bases). The CDR3 has 15 residues. Germline assignment: CDR1 SGDLS and CDR2 YYNGEE. Trimming removed 4 bases from V and 7 bases from J, with 21 bases in between. CDR3 sequence: CASSILPGLDLEQYF. The CDR3 nucleotides are TGTGCCAGCAGCATACTTCCGGGACTGGACCTGGAGCAGTACTTC.

In DNA, the CDR3 is TGTGCCAGCAGTTTAACAGTAAATGAGCAGTTCTTC. Protein: CASSLTVNEQFF. The chain joins TRBV28 to TRBJ2-1, with D unclear. Germline V gene lookup returns CDR1 MDHEN and CDR2 SYDVKM. The V and J ends lost 2 bases and 7 bases respectively, with 6 bases between them. There are 12 residues in the CDR3.

The gene calls are TRBV29-1 and TRBJ2-2, with D uncertain. Germline CDR1 reads SQVTM; CDR2 reads ANQGSEA. The CDR3 extends over 13 amino acids. V lost 4 bases and J lost 2, with 8 bases in between. The CDR3 coding sequence is TGCAGCGTTGGACACAGCAACACCGGGGAGCTGTTTTTT. Its protein product is CSVGHSNTGELFF.

This sequence joins TRBV2 and TRBJ2-3; 7 nucleotides align to TRBD2. Germline V gene data show CDR1 as SNHLY and CDR2 as FYNNEI. There are 15 residues in the CDR3. The ends lost 11 bases at V and 0 bases at J; junction bases unmatched: 11. DNA of the CDR3: TGTGCCTTGATCCGGGACTATACTAGCACAGATACGCAGTATTTT. Translating it yields CALIRDYTSTDTQYF.

Remarks on this clonotype: The junction departs from germline at one end; a sequencing error may be responsible. As DNA, the CDR3 is TGTGCCAGCAGCGTAGCGGGGGACAGCGTAAACACCGGGGAGCTGTTTTTT. Translating it yields CASSVAGDSVNTGELFF. The chain employs TRBV7-9 and TRBJ2-2; 9 bases are shared with TRBD2. This CDR3 has 17 residues. Germline CDR1 reads SEHNR; CDR2 reads FQNEAQ (reference sequence).

This chain uses TRBV28 with TRBJ1-2; D is unresolved. V was cut by 7 bases and J by 5 bases, with 20 bases left in between. The CDR3 has 15 amino acids. CDR1 MDHEN and CDR2 SYDVKM come from the germline V gene. The CDR3 loop reads CASIVARRSGYGYTF. CDR3 coding DNA: TGTGCCAGCATAGTGGCCCGGCGATCGGGATATGGCTACACCTTC.

The chain employs TRBV20-1 and TRBJ2-7, with D perhaps TRBD1 (5 bases). The CDR3 covers 11 residues. Trimming removed 7 bases from V and 6 bases from J, with 13 bases in between. Germline lookup yields CDR1 DFQATT and CDR2 SNEGSKA (reference sequence). This CDR3 reads CSVLRGGEQYF. In DNA form, the CDR3 reads TGCAGTGTCTTAAGGGGTGGCGAGCAGTACTTC.

V and J are TRBV5-1 and TRBJ2-3, with D uncertain. Per the germline V gene, CDR1 is SGHRS and CDR2 is YFSETQ. This CDR3 is 13 amino acids long. Trimming pared 4 bases from V and 2 bases from J, leaving 8 bases between. The CDR3 is CASSLQITDTQYF. The CDR3 DNA is TGCGCCAGCAGCCTACAGATCACAGATACGCAGTATTTT.

The J gene is TRBJ2-5, the V gene TRBV7-8; D uncertain. The germline gives CDR1 SGHVS, CDR2 FQNEAQ. This CDR3 region has 14 residues. Trimming left V 5 bases short and J 1 base short, with 11 bases between. The CDR3 sequence: CASSISGPQETQYF. For the CDR3, the DNA is TGTGCCAGCAGCATTTCCGGGCCCCAAGAGACCCAGTACTTC. Drawing the rest from reference TRBV7-8 and TRBJ2-5, the complete variable domain is GAGVSQSPRYKVAKRGQDVALRCDPISGHVSLFWYQQALGQGPEFLTYFQNEAQLDKSGLPSDRFFAERPEGSVSTLKIQRTQQEDSAVYLCASSISGPQETQYFGPGTRLLVL.

This clonotype was counted only a few times. This chain links TRBV5-4 with TRBJ1-2; TRBD1 agrees at 8 bases. With V trimmed by 4 bases and J by 0 bases, 2 bases remained unmatched. CDR1 is SGHNT, CDR2 YYREEE, per germline (reference sequence). This CDR3 is built from 14 residues. CDR3 sequence (DNA): TGTGCCAGCAGCCGGGGACAGGCTAACTATGGCTACACCTTC. Encoded protein: CASSRGQANYGYTF.

The gene calls are TRBV12-3 or TRBV12-4 and TRBJ1-2, with 8 nucleotides matching TRBD1. Trimming took 4 bases from V and 6 from J; bases not matched to a gene: 4. The CDR3 runs to 13 residues. The CDR3 is CASSSGQGHGYTF. In nucleotides, the CDR3 is TGTGCCAGCAGTTCCGGACAGGGCCATGGCTACACCTTC.

The V and J genes are TRBV9 and TRBJ2-4; a weak D match, TRBD1 (5 bases). Germline V gene sequence: CDR1 SGDLS, CDR2 YYNGEE. The CDR3 totals 14 residues. The V gene lost 3 bases and the J gene lost 9 bases, with 16 bases spanning the gap. CDR3 DNA sequence: TGTGCCAGCAGCGCCAGGGCGCTCCTAAGCATTCAGTACTTC. Amino acid sequence: CASSARALLSIQYF.

The chain is built from TRBV7-3 and TRBJ2-3, with 7 bases lining up with TRBD1. The CDR3 covers 19 residues. The germline CDR1 and CDR2 sequences are SGHTA and FQGTGA. Trimming cost V 1 base and J 3 bases; bases outside gene matches: 16. CDR3 sequence (DNA): TGTGCCAGCAGCTTAATCCCTATTGACAGGGCCAGTGGGACAGATACGCAGTATTTT. Its translation is CASSLIPIDRASGTDTQYF.

The chain employs TRBV5-6 and TRBJ2-6; 13 nucleotides align to TRBD2. The CDR3 covers 19 residues. J lost 2 bases, V lost 3 bases, and 8 bases had no gene match. CDR1 is SGHDT, CDR2 YYEEEE, per germline. The CDR3 sequence is CASSSKHGLAGAGANVLTF. The CDR3 nucleotides are TGTGCCAGCAGCTCCAAACACGGACTAGCGGGAGCTGGGGCCAACGTCCTGACTTTC.

The V and J genes are TRBV11-1 and TRBJ2-1, with 8 nucleotides matching TRBD1. The germline CDR1 and CDR2 sequences are SGHAT and FQDESV (reference sequence). Losses at the gene ends were 5 bases for V and 2 bases for J; bases not matched to a gene: 5. The CDR3 consists of 15 residues. In nucleotides, the CDR3 is TGTGCCAGCAGCATACGGACAGGGACCTACAATGAGCAGTTCTTC. As protein: CASSIRTGTYNEQFF.

The chain recombines TRBV25-1 with TRBJ2-1; no definite D call. The germline V gene encodes CDR1 MGHDK and CDR2 SYGVNS. V lost 3 bases and J 10 bases, leaving 10 bases between the germline ends. The CDR3 totals 12 residues. The chain's CDR3 is CASSDLGWEQFF. Written as DNA, the CDR3 is TGTGCCAGCAGTGATTTAGGGTGGGAGCAGTTCTTC. The full variable domain, with the rest looked up from reference TRBV25-1 and TRBJ2-1, is EADIYQTPRYLVIGTGKKITLECSQTMGHDKMYWYQQDPGMELHLIHYSYGVNSTEKGDLSSESTVSRIRTEHFPLTLESARPSHTSQYLCASSDLGWEQFFGPGTRLTVL.

The V gene is TRBV20-1, the J gene TRBJ2-3, with 9 nucleotides matching TRBD2. This CDR3 has 15 amino acids. Germline CDR1 and CDR2: DFQATT and SNEGSKA (reference sequence). V gave up 0 bases and J gave up 2 bases; unmatched junction bases: 3. The CDR3: CSARDTSGPTDTQYF. The CDR3 nucleotides are TGCAGTGCTAGAGACACTAGCGGGCCCACAGATACGCAGTATTTT.

J is TRBJ1-1 and V is TRBV12-3 or TRBV12-4; D remains unclear. V was pared by 2 bases and J by 1 base, with 5 bases between. The length of the CDR3 is 13 residues. CDR3 protein: CASSLKPNTEAFF. Here the CDR3 DNA reads TGTGCCAGCAGTTTAAAGCCGAACACTGAAGCTTTCTTT.

This clonotype was seen just once. This sequence joins TRBV5-4 and TRBJ2-3, with D possibly TRBD2 on 6 matching bases. Germline V gene sequence: CDR1 SGHNT, CDR2 YYREEE (reference sequence). The CDR3 contains 13 residues. Trimming cost V 3 bases and J 4 bases, with 9 bases left between them. The CDR3 loop reads CASSSGTSDTQYF. In nucleotides, the CDR3 is TGTGCCAGCAGCTCCGGGACTTCAGATACGCAGTATTTT.

This chain joins TRBV9 and TRBJ2-5; 7 bases fit TRBD2. Per the germline V gene, CDR1 is SGDLS and CDR2 is YYNGEE. The CDR3 has 14 amino acids. J gave up 3 bases and V 4 bases, and 6 bases lay outside the gene matches. The CDR3 bases are TGTGCCAGCAGCCGGGGGGTAGCGGAAGAGACCCAGTACTTC. Translating gives CASSRGVAEETQYF.

V usage is TRBV9 and J usage is TRBJ2-3; a possible D gene is TRBD2 (6 bases). Germline V gene data show CDR1 as SGDLS and CDR2 as YYNGEE. The CDR3 totals 16 residues. Trimming stripped 4 bases from V and 1 base from J, with 16 bases between. CDR3 DNA: TGTGCCAGCAGCTTCTCGGCGCGGGAAGGCACAGATACGCAGTATTTT. As protein: CASSFSAREGTDTQYF. Full variable domain (missing parts from reference TRBV9 and TRBJ2-3): DSGVTQTPKHLITATGQRVTLRCSPRSGDLSVYWYQQSLDQGLQFLIQYYNGEERAKGNILERFSAQQFPDLHSELNLSSLELGDSALYFCASSFSAREGTDTQYFGPGTRLTVL.